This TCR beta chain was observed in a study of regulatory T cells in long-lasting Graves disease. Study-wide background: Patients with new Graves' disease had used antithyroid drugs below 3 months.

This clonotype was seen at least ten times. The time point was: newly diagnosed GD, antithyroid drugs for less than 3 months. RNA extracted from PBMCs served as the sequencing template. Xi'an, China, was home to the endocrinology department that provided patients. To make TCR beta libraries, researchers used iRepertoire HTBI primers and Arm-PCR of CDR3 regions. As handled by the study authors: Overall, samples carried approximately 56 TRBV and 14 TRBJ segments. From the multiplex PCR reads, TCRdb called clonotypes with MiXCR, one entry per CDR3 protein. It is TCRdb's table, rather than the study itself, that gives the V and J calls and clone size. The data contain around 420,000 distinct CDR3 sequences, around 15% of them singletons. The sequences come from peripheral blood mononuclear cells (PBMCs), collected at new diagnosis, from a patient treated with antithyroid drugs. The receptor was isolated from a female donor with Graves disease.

The CDR3 coding sequence is TGTGCTAGTGGTTTGGCACAGGCCTACGAGCAGTACTTC. This gives the protein CASGLAQAYEQYF. The chain is built from TRBV12-5 and TRBJ2-7, with a possible D match to TRBD1 (5 bases). Germline V CDR1 and CDR2: LGHNT, FRNRAP. The CDR3 contains 13 residues. Trimming cost V 1 base and J 2 bases, with 6 bases left between them.